This TCR beta chain derives from a study of control samples from healthy donors and cancer patients. The repertoire was sequenced with immunoSEQ multiplex PCR; TCRdb's copy has only in-frame clones and lacks some. The sample gives about 79,000 clones, 93% of which show up once; around 1.3% is in the top ten. CDR1 and CDR2 (germline): MNHEY, SVGAGI. The CDR3 spans 15 residues. The V segment lost 6 bases and the J segment 3 bases; nucleotides outside the gene matches: 7. The sample was PBMCs. The source of this sequence is a woman aged 40 to 50 with lung cancer. The chain employs TRBV6-5 and TRBJ1-3; 8 nucleotides line up with TRBD1. In DNA form, the CDR3 reads TGTGCCAGCAGCCCCAGGGGGCAGGGTGGAAACACCATATATTTT. Its translation: CASSPRGQGGNTIYF.